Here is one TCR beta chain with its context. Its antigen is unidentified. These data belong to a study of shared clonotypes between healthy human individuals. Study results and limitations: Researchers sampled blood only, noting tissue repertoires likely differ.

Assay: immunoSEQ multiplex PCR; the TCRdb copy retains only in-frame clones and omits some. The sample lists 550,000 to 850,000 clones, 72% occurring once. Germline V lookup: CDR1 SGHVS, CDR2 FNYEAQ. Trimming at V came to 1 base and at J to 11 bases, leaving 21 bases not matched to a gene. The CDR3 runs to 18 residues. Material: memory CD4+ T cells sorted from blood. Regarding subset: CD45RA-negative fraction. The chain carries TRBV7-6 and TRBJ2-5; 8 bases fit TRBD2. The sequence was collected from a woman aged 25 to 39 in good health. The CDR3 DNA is TGTGCCAGCAGCTTAGGGCCGTCCAGACGCGGGAGGTCGCAAGAGCAGTACTTC. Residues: CASSLGPSRRGRSQEQYF.